The entry below gives a single TCR beta chain sequence along with its context. Its antigen is still unknown. One entry per CDR3 protein results from TCRdb running MiXCR on the 5' RACE reads. The profile covers 450,000 or so distinct CDR3 sequences, with roughly 26% appearing a single time and 2.5% to 3.5% taken by the ten largest. The record originates from a study of identical twins. Germline trimming cut 3 bases from V and 3 bases from J; bases unmatched to any gene: 12. The CDR3 runs 17 residues. Per the germline V gene, CDR1 is SGHDN and CDR2 is FVKESK. In every case, the donor was a healthy Caucasian. Study findings and constraints: Cord blood beta clonotypes that were abundant carried fewer insertions, and memory repertoires showed no such trend. Findings depended on cross-sectional statistics rather than tracking the same donors.

The data were also submitted as part of a second study, on T cells expressing NK-cell markers.

Sequencing used CD4+ T cells sorted from blood. The chain carries TRBV14 and TRBJ2-3, with 7 nucleotides matching TRBD2. The TCR sequence derives from a woman aged 18-30 years in good health. The CDR3 protein is CASSQARGTIGTDTQYF. The CDR3 DNA sequence: TGTGCCAGCAGCCAGGCCAGAGGGACTATTGGAACAGATACGCAGTATTTT.